This entry lists 17 T cell receptor beta chains sequenced from one sample in a study of Ad26.COV2.S vaccination and SARS-CoV-2 variants. Treatment meaning: around 19 received Ad26.COV2.S at low or high dose, single or two shots; 5 received placebo; per-sample allocation not given. Each sample was drawn 63 days after the first injection (of vaccine or placebo). Here immunoSEQ multiplex PCR was the method, and the copy in TCRdb shows in-frame clones only, minus some. The sample has 350,000 to 450,000 clones, roughly 90% seen once. The source was peripheral blood, collected in a trial of Ad26.COV2.S vaccine versus placebo. These receptors were obtained from a person aged 18-60 years who received the Ad26.COV2.S COVID-19 vaccine or a placebo.

On this clone itself: At one boundary the junction diverges from the germline segment, which might be a read error. The V call is TRBV7-2, the J call TRBJ2-2; possibly TRBD2 for D (7 bases). The CDR3 sequence is 15 residues long. Germline V gives CDR1 SGHTA, CDR2 FQGNSA. In DNA form, the CDR3 reads TGTGCCAGCAGGAGGGGGGGGCCGAACACCGAGGAGCTGTTTTTT. It encodes CASRRGGPNTEELFF.

The rearrangement joins TRBV30 to TRBJ2-1, with unresolved D. The CDR3 sequence is 10 residues long. Trimming took 0 bases from V and 7 from J, leaving 1 base between them. Looked up from germline, CDR1 is GTSNPN and CDR2 is SVGIG (reference sequence). DNA of the CDR3: TGTGCCTGGAGTGTAAATGAGCAGTTCTTC. Its translation is CAWSVNEQFF. The variable domain in full, completed from reference TRBV30 and TRBJ2-1, reads SQTIHQWPATLVQPVGSPLSLECTVEGTSNPNLYWYRQAAGRGLQLLFYSVGIGQISSEVPQNLSASRPQDRQFILSSKKLLLSDSGFYLCAWSVNEQFFGPGTRLTVL.

V gene TRBV5-1 combines with J gene TRBJ1-1; no firm D call. The germline V gene encodes CDR1 SGHRS and CDR2 YFSETQ. The CDR3 has 14 amino acids. Trimming cost V 8 bases and J 4 bases, with 18 bases left between them. This CDR3 reads CASTLNGVSTEAFF. DNA of the CDR3: TGCGCCAGTACCCTAAACGGGGTGTCCACTGAAGCTTTCTTT. Based on the CDR3 plus reference TRBV5-1 and TRBJ1-1, the full variable domain is KAGVTQTPRYLIKTRGQQVTLSCSPISGHRSVSWYQQTPGQGLQFLFEYFSETQRNKGNFPGRFSGRQFSNSRSEMNVSTLELGDSALYLCASTLNGVSTEAFFGQGTRLTVV.

The chain couples TRBV5-4 to TRBJ2-1; the D is unclear. CDR3 size: 15 residues. CDR1 is SGHNT and CDR2 is YYREEE in the germline V gene (reference sequence). V lost 4 bases to trimming and J lost 2 bases, with 13 bases between them. CDR3 sequence (DNA): TGTGCCAGCAGCCGAGAGGTAGACACCTACAATGAGCAGTTCTTC. Translating gives CASSREVDTYNEQFF.

The genes are TRBV2 and TRBJ2-7; maybe TRBD1 (5 bases). Trimming shortened V by 6 bases and J by 0 bases, and 18 bases separated the two germline ends. The CDR3 length is 16 residues. CDR1 is SNHLY, CDR2 FYNNEI, per germline. CDR3 nucleotides: TGTGCCAGCAGCGACAGTAGAATGAAGAGCTCCTACGAGCAGTACTTC. It specifies CASSDSRMKSSYEQYF.

The V call is TRBV9, the J call TRBJ2-1; D remains unclear. Germline lookup yields CDR1 SGDLS and CDR2 YYNGEE. This CDR3 region has 16 residues. V shed 4 bases and J shed 0 bases, with 14 bases lying between them. CDR3 nucleotide sequence: TGTGCCAGCAGCACTCGGGCCCAGAGCTCCTACAATGAGCAGTTCTTC. The encoded protein is CASSTRAQSSYNEQFF.

This sequence joins TRBV2 and TRBJ2-1; 16 bases align to TRBD2. The V gene end was trimmed by 6 bases and the J gene end by 8 bases; junction bases not matched to a gene: 4. The germline gives CDR1 SNHLY, CDR2 FYNNEI. The CDR3 extends over 15 amino acids. The CDR3 DNA reads TGTGCCAGCAGGGGACTAGCGGGGGGGCCCTATGAGCAGTTCTTC. Its protein product is CASRGLAGGPYEQFF.

The CDR3 nucleotides are TGCGCCAGCAGCCAAGATTGGACAGGGGGGAATCAGCCCCAGCATTTT. This codes for CASSQDWTGGNQPQHF. The chain couples TRBV4-3 to TRBJ1-5, with 10 bases that match TRBD1. Germline loops: CDR1 LGHNA, CDR2 YSLEER. The CDR3 loop spans 16 amino acids. After removal of 0 bases from V and 4 bases from J, the junction contained 3 bases not matched to a gene.

CDR3 in amino acids: CASNLGRDYGYTF. As DNA, the CDR3 is TGTGCCAGCAATCTCGGCCGGGACTATGGCTACACCTTC. The chain joins TRBV7-9 to TRBJ1-2; no definite D call. This CDR3 region has 13 residues. Germline CDR1 SEHNR, CDR2 FQNEAQ (reference sequence). V was shortened by 7 bases and J by 3 bases, with 12 bases between the two germline ends.

This chain links TRBV6-5 with TRBJ1-6; D might be TRBD1 (5 bases). The V gene's germline CDR1 is MNHEY and CDR2 SVGAGI. With 6 bases removed from V and 1 base from J, the gap between germline ends came to 7 bases. CDR3 length: 14 residues. CDR3 region: CASRKGSYNSPLHF. The CDR3 region has the DNA TGTGCCAGCAGGAAGGGGTCCTATAATTCACCCCTCCACTTT.

V gene TRBV11-2 combines with J gene TRBJ2-7; D possibly matches TRBD1 or TRBD2 (5 bases each). Trimming stripped 5 bases from V and 2 bases from J, with 13 bases between. Germline assignment: CDR1 SGHAT and CDR2 FQNNGV. The CDR3 sequence is 14 residues long. The DNA of the CDR3 is TGTGCCAGCAGCCCTAGGGACGGAGCCTACGAGCAGTACTTC. Translated: CASSPRDGAYEQYF.

This clone was seen only once. As DNA, the CDR3 is TGTGCCAGCAGCTTGGAACAGGTATCGAGAGGCACTGAAGCTTTCTTT. Encoded protein: CASSLEQVSRGTEAFF. The chain uses TRBV5-4 and TRBJ1-1, with D perhaps matching TRBD1 (5 bases). The CDR3 has 16 residues. V shed 0 bases and J shed 4 bases, with 16 bases lying between them. Germline CDR1 and CDR2: SGHNT and YYREEE (reference sequence). Using reference TRBV5-4 and TRBJ1-1 for the parts outside the CDR3, the full variable domain is ETGVTQSPTHLIKTRGQQVTLRCSSQSGHNTVSWYQQALGQGPQFIFQYYREEENGRGNFPPRFSGLQFPNYSSELNVNALELDDSALYLCASSLEQVSRGTEAFFGQGTRLTVV.

The chain is built from TRBV7-2 and TRBJ2-7; D ambiguous. The length of the CDR3 is 14 residues. The ends were cut back, 2 bases at V and 0 bases at J, with 8 bases in the middle. Germline CDR1 SGHTA, CDR2 FQGNSA. The CDR3, as DNA: TGTGCCAGCAGCTTAAGGGAAAGCTCCTACGAGCAGTACTTC. Residues: CASSLRESSYEQYF.

The chain couples TRBV5-4 to TRBJ2-5; 11 bases match TRBD2. Germline CDR1 reads SGHNT; CDR2 reads YYREEE (reference sequence). The CDR3 has 16 residues. Unmatched junction bases numbered 4, after V lost 2 bases and J lost 1 base. The CDR3 DNA follows: TGTGCCAGCAGCTTTAGGCTAGCGGGGGGCCAAGAGACCCAGTACTTC. Its translation is CASSFRLAGGQETQYF.

The chain has TRBV3-1 (or the pseudogene TRBV3-2) and TRBJ2-5; D is uncertain. The CDR3 runs 14 residues. The germline CDR1 and CDR2 sequences are LGHDT and YNNKEL (reference sequence). V lost 0 bases and J lost 4, with 9 bases in between. The CDR3 nucleotides read TGTGCCAGCAGCCAAGATAAAGCGAGAGAGACCCAGTACTTC. Protein sequence: CASSQDKARETQYF.

V and J are TRBV5-1 and TRBJ2-6; no clear D. Trimming removed 0 bases at V and 1 base at J, with 8 bases between. CDR3 length: 16 residues. Germline V lookup: CDR1 SGHRS, CDR2 YFSETQ. The CDR3 region is CASSLAASSGANVLTF. The CDR3 DNA is TGCGCCAGCAGCTTGGCCGCGAGTTCTGGGGCCAACGTCCTGACTTTC.

CDR3 DNA sequence: TGTGCCAGCTCACCTACTGAGGGACAGGGTGGCAAGGCTTTCTTT. Translating gives CASSPTEGQGGKAFF. The chain has TRBV18 and TRBJ1-1, with TRBD1 matching 9 bases. CDR1 KGHSH and CDR2 LQKENI come from the germline V gene. CDR3 length: 15 residues. V lost 3 bases to trimming and J lost 11 bases; unmatched junction nucleotides: 13. Looking up the rest from reference TRBV18 and TRBJ1-1 gives the full variable domain: NAGVMQNPRHLVRRRGQEARLRCSPMKGHSHVYWYRQLPEEGLKFMVYLQKENIIDESGMPKERFSAEFPKEGPSILRIQQVVRGDSAAYFCASSPTEGQGGKAFFGQGTRLTVV.